What follows is one T cell receptor beta chain and its context. This CDR3 has 12 amino acids. Germline assignment: CDR1 SNHLY and CDR2 FYNNEI. V was cut by 4 bases and J by 5 bases, with 8 bases left in between. This sample stems from a study of T cell changes during pregnancy in multiple sclerosis. TCRdb keeps only in-frame clones here, not all; method: immunoSEQ multiplex PCR. The sample holds about 64,000 clones, just under 95% seen once. The receptor was derived from a female donor with multiple sclerosis, enrolled in a pregnancy study. V gene TRBV2 combines with J gene TRBJ2-5; the D gene is possibly TRBD2 (5 bases). This sample comprised peripheral blood, obtained in the second trimester of pregnancy. CDR3 residues: CASSGGGETQYF. CDR3 coding DNA: TGTGCCAGCAGTGGAGGCGGGGAGACCCAGTACTTC.